The next 31 T cell receptor beta chains were all read from a single sample in a study of CD8+ T cells in alopecia areata. Reverse transcription of extracted RNA yielded cDNA, which provided the sequencing template. Repertoires were generated with immunoSEQ multiplex PCR, while TCRdb's copy carries only in-frame clones and drops some. The profile shows about 30,000 clones, more than 55% of them singletons. Sequences were obtained from NKG2D-high CD8+ T cells sorted from blood. These TCRs come from a human donor with alopecia areata.

In regard to this clone: Mismatch with germline at one junction end may stem from a read error. This chain links TRBV5-4 with TRBJ2-1; the match to TRBD2 covers 9 bases. CDR1 and CDR2 from the germline V gene are SGHNT and YYREEE (reference sequence). This CDR3 has 14 residues. The DNA of the CDR3 is TGTGCCAACAGCTTCGTTAGCGGGAGCGATGAGCAGTTCTTC. Translated: CANSFVSGSDEQFF.

V usage is TRBV19 and J usage is TRBJ2-1; 8 bases are a match to TRBD2. Trimming cost V 7 bases and J 6 bases; bases outside gene matches: 11. The germline V gene has CDR1 LNHDA and CDR2 SQIVND (reference sequence). The CDR3 loop spans 15 amino acids. The chain's CDR3 is CASKFTTGRGNEQFF. The CDR3 bases are TGTGCCAGTAAGTTTACAACCGGGAGGGGCAATGAGCAGTTCTTC.

V and J are TRBV11-2 and TRBJ2-7; 12 nucleotides align to TRBD2. Germline CDR1 and CDR2: SGHAT and FQNNGV. The trim removed 4 bases at V and 3 bases at J, leaving 4 bases unmatched. This CDR3 is 15 amino acids long. This chain's CDR3 is CASSSGTSGYYEQYF. DNA of the CDR3: TGTGCCAGCAGCTCCGGGACTAGCGGGTACTACGAGCAGTACTTC.

This rearrangement joins TRBV27 to TRBJ2-3; TRBD2 is a possible D gene (7 bases). Trimming removed 5 bases at V and 3 bases at J, with 18 bases between. The germline CDR1 and CDR2 sequences are MNHEY and SMNVEV (reference sequence). The CDR3 totals 16 residues. CDR3 sequence reads: CASSPRGAPWTDTQYF. In nucleotides, the CDR3 is TGTGCCAGCAGTCCCCGGGGGGCCCCTTGGACAGATACGCAGTATTTT.

The chain has TRBV2 and TRBJ1-1, with TRBD1 matching 9 bases. There are 13 residues in the CDR3. The germline CDR1 and CDR2 sequences are SNHLY and FYNNEI. With V trimmed by 6 bases and J by 7 bases, 6 bases remained unmatched. CDR3 loop: CASREGQGYEAFF. CDR3 DNA: TGTGCCAGCAGAGAGGGACAGGGCTATGAAGCTTTCTTT. The full variable domain, its missing parts supplied by reference TRBV2 and TRBJ1-1, is EPEVTQTPSHQVTQMGQEVILRCVPISNHLYFYWYRQILGQKVEFLVSFYNNEISEKSEIFDDQFSVERPDGSNFTLKIRSTKLEDSAMYFCASREGQGYEAFFGQGTRLTVV.

With regard to this clone: This same CDR3 is encoded by further DNA sequences in the sample. The V and J genes are TRBV14 and TRBJ2-1, with TRBD2 matching over 8 bases. The germline CDR1 and CDR2 sequences are SGHDN and FVKESK. This CDR3 has 14 residues. With 4 bases clipped from V and 3 bases from J, the junction kept 2 bases outside the gene matches. The CDR3 loop reads CASSPREGYNEQFF. The CDR3 coding sequence is TGTGCCAGCAGCCCCCGGGAGGGCTACAATGAGCAGTTCTTC.

This rearrangement joins TRBV5-1 to TRBJ2-7; D remains ambiguous. The V gene lost 0 bases and the J gene lost 0 bases, with 7 bases spanning the gap. The CDR3 loop spans 14 amino acids. From germline, CDR1 is SGHRS and CDR2 YFSETQ. In DNA form, the CDR3 reads TGCGCCAGCAGCTTGGTAGGCGGCTCCTACGAGCAGTACTTC. As protein: CASSLVGGSYEQYF.

This chain uses TRBV28 with TRBJ1-2, with D hard to call. The V and J ends lost 1 base and 4 bases respectively, with 13 bases between them. The CDR3 consists of 15 residues. The germline V gene has CDR1 MDHEN and CDR2 SYDVKM. Written as DNA, the CDR3 is TGTGCCAGCAGTTTATCGTTGGGCAGAAGCTATGGCTACACCTTC. Its translation is CASSLSLGRSYGYTF.

This clone has a handful of counts. The V call is TRBV19, the J call TRBJ2-3; unclear D gene. The CDR3 extends over 15 amino acids. V was pared by 3 bases and J by 5 bases, with 15 bases between. Germline lookup yields CDR1 LNHDA and CDR2 SQIVND (reference sequence). DNA of the CDR3: TGTGCCAGTAGTATCGGTCTCTTAGGCGGAGATACGCAGTATTTT. Amino acid sequence: CASSIGLLGGDTQYF.

This clone has only one observation. This chain connects TRBV5-1 to TRBJ2-7; TRBD1 is a possible D gene (6 bases). Trimming cost V 3 bases and J 4 bases, with 20 bases left between them. Germline V lookup: CDR1 SGHRS, CDR2 YFSETQ. The CDR3 runs to 16 residues. DNA for the CDR3: TGCGCCAGCAGCTCTCCTAACATACAGGGATCATACGAGCAGTACTTC. It specifies CASSSPNIQGSYEQYF.

This clone has a single count. The rearrangement links TRBV10-3 to TRBJ2-3, with 7 bases identical to TRBD2. The CDR3 consists of 15 residues. The J segment lost 0 bases and the V segment lost 3 bases, leaving 3 bases of the junction unmatched. CDR1 ENHRY and CDR2 SYGVKD come from the germline V gene. CDR3 loop: CAISEGRGSTDTQYF. In DNA, the CDR3 is TGTGCCATCAGTGAAGGGCGGGGGAGCACAGATACGCAGTATTTT.

The rearrangement links TRBV28 to TRBJ2-1; D gene ambiguous. The CDR3 extends over 13 amino acids. V gave up 3 bases and J gave up 4 bases, with 7 bases separating them. Germline V CDR1 and CDR2: MDHEN, SYDVKM. CDR3 sequence reads: CASSFSLYNEQFF. The DNA for the CDR3 is TGTGCCAGCAGTTTTTCCCTGTACAATGAGCAGTTCTTC.

The sample holds a few counts of this clone. The chain joins TRBV27 to TRBJ2-1; D could derive from TRBD1 or TRBD2 (6 bases each). V lost 5 bases and J lost 2, with 13 bases in between. CDR1 MNHEY and CDR2 SMNVEV come from the germline V gene (reference sequence). The length of the CDR3 is 15 residues. The CDR3 loop is CASSLRGAPYNEQFF. CDR3 DNA sequence: TGTGCCAGCAGTCTAAGGGGGGCCCCCTACAATGAGCAGTTCTTC.

A few counts support this clone. The V and J genes are TRBV2 and TRBJ2-7, with 9 nucleotides matching TRBD1. J gave up 3 bases and V 7 bases, and 4 bases lay outside the gene matches. Germline V gives CDR1 SNHLY, CDR2 FYNNEI. CDR3 length equals 13 residues. The DNA for the CDR3 is TGTGCCAGCACTGCGGGACAGGGCTACGAGCAGTACTTC. It codes for CASTAGQGYEQYF.

J is TRBJ2-1 and V is TRBV4-3, with D uncertain. The CDR3 is 12 residues long. The germline V gene has CDR1 LGHNA and CDR2 YSLEER. The V end was cut by 2 bases, the J end by 6 bases, with 5 bases between. Written as DNA, the CDR3 is TGCGCCAGCAGCCAATCCCTCAATGAGCAGTTCTTC. Protein product: CASSQSLNEQFF.

The genes are TRBV27 and TRBJ2-7; the match to TRBD2 covers 12 bases. The CDR3 has 15 residues. The V segment lost 6 bases and the J segment 3 bases; nucleotides outside the gene matches: 6. Germline V gives CDR1 MNHEY, CDR2 SMNVEV (reference sequence). DNA of the CDR3: TGTGCCAGCAGATCCGGACTAGCGGGGCTCTACGAGCAGTACTTC. Protein product: CASRSGLAGLYEQYF.

The chain has TRBV6-5 and TRBJ2-7; D is ambiguous. Germline V gene lookup returns CDR1 MNHEY and CDR2 SVGAGI. The CDR3 totals 15 residues. Trimming took 0 bases from V and 0 from J, leaving 9 bases between them. The DNA of the CDR3 is TGTGCCAGCAGTTACTCGATGGTACTCTCCTACGAGCAGTACTTC. This sequence encodes CASSYSMVLSYEQYF.

The V and J genes are TRBV29-1 and TRBJ1-1, with D unclear. V was pared by 4 bases and J by 4 bases, with 10 bases between. Germline V CDR1 and CDR2: SQVTM, ANQGSEA. The CDR3 runs to 12 residues. The chain's CDR3 is CSVVIIGTEAFF. CDR3 coding DNA: TGCAGCGTTGTCATAATTGGCACTGAAGCTTTCTTT.

The rearrangement links TRBV29-1 to TRBJ2-7, with D unresolved. Trimming left V 5 bases short and J 3 bases short, with 14 bases between. This CDR3 spans 13 amino acids. Germline CDR1 SQVTM, CDR2 ANQGSEA. The CDR3: CSVRFGQFYEQYF. The DNA of the CDR3 is TGCAGCGTTAGGTTCGGGCAGTTCTACGAGCAGTACTTC.

This clone was seen a few times. Other DNA sequences in this specimen translate into the identical CDR3. The V gene is TRBV11-2, the J gene TRBJ2-5; D ambiguous. The CDR3 covers 13 residues. In germline, CDR1 is SGHAT, CDR2 FQNNGV. The germline V and J ends were trimmed by 1 base and 5 bases, with 8 bases remaining between them. CDR3 nucleotides: TGTGCCAGCAGCTTAGTCAGCTGGGAGACCCAGTACTTC. This encodes CASSLVSWETQYF.

This clone was counted between two and nine times. This chain uses TRBV14 with TRBJ2-7, with a weak D call TRBD2 (6 bases). The CDR3 is 12 amino acids. Germline values: CDR1 SGHDN, CDR2 FVKESK. V lost 8 bases, J lost 2 bases, and 10 bases lay in between. CDR3 coding DNA: TGTGCCAGCTCGGGACTCACCTACGAGCAGTACTTC. Protein product: CASSGLTYEQYF.

This chain joins TRBV28 and TRBJ2-6; TRBD1 might be the D (6 bases). The germline V gene encodes CDR1 MDHEN and CDR2 SYDVKM. Trimming cost V 2 bases and J 1 base, with 6 bases left between them. The CDR3 is 15 residues long. Here the CDR3 DNA reads TGTGCCAGCAGTTTAACAGGGTCTGGGGCCAACGTCCTGACTTTC. This encodes CASSLTGSGANVLTF.

The sample holds one count of this clone. The V call is TRBV14, the J call TRBJ1-2; TRBD1 agrees at 10 bases. The CDR3 is made up of 15 amino acids. The germline CDR1 and CDR2 sequences are SGHDN and FVKESK. Trimming at V came to 5 bases and at J to 4 bases, leaving 7 bases not matched to a gene. The CDR3 spells CASSSRTGGFYGYTF. DNA of the CDR3: TGTGCCAGCAGCTCGAGGACAGGGGGTTTCTATGGCTACACCTTC.

The rearrangement joins TRBV5-1 to TRBJ2-1, with D perhaps TRBD2 (5 bases). The CDR3 runs 13 residues. The germline CDR1 and CDR2 sequences are SGHRS and YFSETQ. V was trimmed by 2 bases and J by 3 bases, leaving 6 bases between them. The CDR3 DNA reads TGCGCCAGCAGCTTCGACTACTACAATGAGCAGTTCTTC. Translating it yields CASSFDYYNEQFF.

This clone was observed a few times. The chain recombines TRBV14 with TRBJ2-7; D uncertain. Trimming removed 0 bases at V and 4 bases at J, with 10 bases between. This CDR3 spans 14 amino acids. Germline values: CDR1 SGHDN, CDR2 FVKESK. CDR3 protein: CASSQDNPNYEQYF. CDR3 nucleotide sequence: TGTGCCAGCAGCCAAGATAACCCGAATTACGAGCAGTACTTC.

The chain uses TRBV19 and TRBJ2-5; 7 bases fit TRBD2. Per the germline V gene, CDR1 is LNHDA and CDR2 is SQIVND (reference sequence). The V segment lost 5 bases and the J segment 5 bases; nucleotides outside the gene matches: 5. The CDR3 loop spans 13 amino acids. Here the CDR3 reads CASSRTSVETQYF. Written as DNA, the CDR3 is TGTGCCAGTAGTCGGACTAGTGTGGAGACCCAGTACTTC.

The sample holds a few counts of this clone. The genes are TRBV7-2 and TRBJ2-7; 9 bases line up with TRBD2. Germline V CDR1 and CDR2: SGHTA, FQGNSA. The J segment lost 6 bases and the V segment lost 1 base, leaving 1 base of the junction unmatched. The CDR3 sequence is 13 residues long. The CDR3 DNA reads as TGTGCCAGCAGCTTAGTAGCGGGAGCCGAGCAGTACTTC. Translation gives CASSLVAGAEQYF.

The V call is TRBV7-9, the J call TRBJ2-7; no firm D call. The length of the CDR3 is 13 residues. V gave up 3 bases and J gave up 5 bases, with 11 bases separating them. Germline CDR1 is SEHNR and CDR2 is FQNEAQ (reference sequence). The CDR3 reads CASSFTGLDEQYF. The DNA of the CDR3 is TGTGCCAGCAGCTTTACCGGGCTAGACGAGCAGTACTTC.

This clone came up once. This chain links TRBV30 with TRBJ2-5, with 9 bases aligning to TRBD2. The better agreement between TRBJ2-7 and the DNA end casts doubt on the J call. The CDR3 extends over 15 amino acids. Germline lookup yields CDR1 GTSNPN and CDR2 SVGIG (reference sequence). In DNA, the CDR3 is TGTGCCTGGATGGGAAGGCTAGCGGGATACTACGAGCAGTACTTC. Translation: CAWMGRLAGYYEQYF.

The rearrangement uses TRBV2 and TRBJ1-1; TRBD1 agrees at 8 bases. The CDR3 spans 13 residues. V lost 6 bases and J lost 2; bases outside the gene matches: 2. Germline V gene data show CDR1 as SNHLY and CDR2 as FYNNEI. This CDR3 reads CASRGQDNTEAFF. The CDR3 DNA follows: TGTGCCAGCAGGGGACAGGACAACACTGAAGCTTTCTTT.

The chain employs TRBV5-6 and TRBJ2-2; the D gene is possibly TRBD2 (6 bases). V gave up 0 bases and J gave up 0 bases, with 6 bases separating them. Germline V gives CDR1 SGHDT, CDR2 YYEEEE. This CDR3 has 15 amino acids. In DNA form, the CDR3 reads TGTGCCAGCAGCTTGGGGACTACGAACACCGGGGAGCTGTTTTTT. Its translation: CASSLGTTNTGELFF.